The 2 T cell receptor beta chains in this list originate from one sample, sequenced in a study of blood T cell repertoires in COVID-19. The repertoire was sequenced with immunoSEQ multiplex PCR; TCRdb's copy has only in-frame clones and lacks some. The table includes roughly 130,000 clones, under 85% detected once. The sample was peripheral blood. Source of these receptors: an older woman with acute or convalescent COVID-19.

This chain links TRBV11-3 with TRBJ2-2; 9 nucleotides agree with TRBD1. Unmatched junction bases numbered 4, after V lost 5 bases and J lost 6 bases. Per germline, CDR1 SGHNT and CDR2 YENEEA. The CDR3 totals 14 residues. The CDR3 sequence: CASSGQGIAGELFF. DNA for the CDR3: TGTGCCAGCAGCGGACAGGGGATCGCCGGGGAGCTGTTTTTT.

The CDR3 sequence is CASSPTGGSQPQHF. The CDR3 nucleotides read TGTGCCAGCAGCCCGACAGGGGGGAGTCAGCCCCAGCATTTT. This chain joins TRBV5-6 and TRBJ1-5; 9 nucleotides align to TRBD1. Unmatched junction bases numbered 5, after V lost 4 bases and J lost 6 bases. Germline values: CDR1 SGHDT, CDR2 YYEEEE. The CDR3 contains 14 residues.